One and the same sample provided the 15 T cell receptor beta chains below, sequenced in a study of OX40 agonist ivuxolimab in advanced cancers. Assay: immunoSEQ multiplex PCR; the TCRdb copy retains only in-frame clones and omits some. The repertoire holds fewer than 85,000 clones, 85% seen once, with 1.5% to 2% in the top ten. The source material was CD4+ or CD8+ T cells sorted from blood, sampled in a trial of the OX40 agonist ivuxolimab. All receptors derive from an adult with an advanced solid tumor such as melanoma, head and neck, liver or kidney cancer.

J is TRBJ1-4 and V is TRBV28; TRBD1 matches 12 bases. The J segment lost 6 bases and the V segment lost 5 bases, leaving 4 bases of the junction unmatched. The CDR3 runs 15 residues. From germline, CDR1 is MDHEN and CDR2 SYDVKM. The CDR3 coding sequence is TGTGCCAGCAGTGGGCGGGACAGGGGGCATGAAAAACTGTTTTTT. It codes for CASSGRDRGHEKLFF.

The CDR3 reads CSVDRGSYNEQFF. CDR3 bases: TGCAGCGTTGATAGAGGCTCCTACAATGAGCAGTTCTTC. The chain links TRBV29-1 to TRBJ2-1; D uncertain. The CDR3 has 13 amino acids. Germline CDR1 SQVTM, CDR2 ANQGSEA. The V gene lost 3 bases and the J gene lost 0 bases, with 6 bases spanning the gap.

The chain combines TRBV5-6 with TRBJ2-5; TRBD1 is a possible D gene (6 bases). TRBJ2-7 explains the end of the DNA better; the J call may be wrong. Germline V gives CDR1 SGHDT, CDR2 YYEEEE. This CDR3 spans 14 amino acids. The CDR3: CASSLSDSPYEQYF. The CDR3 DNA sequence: TGTGCCAGCAGCTTATCGGACAGTCCCTACGAGCAGTACTTC.

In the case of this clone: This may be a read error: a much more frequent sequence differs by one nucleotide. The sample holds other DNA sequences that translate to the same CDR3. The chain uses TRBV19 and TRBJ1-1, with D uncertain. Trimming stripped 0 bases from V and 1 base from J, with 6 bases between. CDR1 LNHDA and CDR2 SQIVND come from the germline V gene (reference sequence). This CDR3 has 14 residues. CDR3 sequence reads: CASSIDRENTEAFF. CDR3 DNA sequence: TGTGCCAGTAGTATAGACAGAGAGAACACTGAAGCTTTCTTT.

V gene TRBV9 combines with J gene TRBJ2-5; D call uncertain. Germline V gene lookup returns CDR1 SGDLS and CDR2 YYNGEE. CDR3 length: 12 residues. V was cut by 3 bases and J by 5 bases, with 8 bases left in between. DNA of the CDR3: TGTGCCAGCAGCGAAAATATGGAGACCCAGTACTTC. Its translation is CASSENMETQYF.

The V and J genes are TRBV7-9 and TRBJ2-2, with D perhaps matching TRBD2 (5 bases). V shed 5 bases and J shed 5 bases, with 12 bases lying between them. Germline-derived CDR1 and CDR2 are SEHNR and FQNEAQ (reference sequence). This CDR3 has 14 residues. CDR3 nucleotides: TGTGCCAGCAGCCGTCGGGCGGGTACCGGGGAGCTGTTTTTT. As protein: CASSRRAGTGELFF.

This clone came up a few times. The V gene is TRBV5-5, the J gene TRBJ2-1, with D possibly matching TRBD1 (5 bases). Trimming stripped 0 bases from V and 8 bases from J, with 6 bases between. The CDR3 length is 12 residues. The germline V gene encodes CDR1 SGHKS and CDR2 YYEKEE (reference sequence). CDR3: CASSLEGYEQFF. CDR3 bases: TGTGCCAGCAGCTTGGAGGGGTATGAGCAGTTCTTC. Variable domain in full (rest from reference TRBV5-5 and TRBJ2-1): DAGVTQSPTHLIKTRGQQVTLRCSPISGHKSVSWYQQVLGQGPQFIFQYYEKEERGRGNFPDRFSARQFPNYSSELNVNALLLGDSALYLCASSLEGYEQFFGPGTRLTVL.

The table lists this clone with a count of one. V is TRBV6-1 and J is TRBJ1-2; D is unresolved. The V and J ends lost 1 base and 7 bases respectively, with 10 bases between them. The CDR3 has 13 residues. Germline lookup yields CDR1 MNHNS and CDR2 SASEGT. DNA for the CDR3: TGTGCCAGCAGTGAAGGAGGAGGGCTTGGCTACACCTTC. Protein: CASSEGGGLGYTF.

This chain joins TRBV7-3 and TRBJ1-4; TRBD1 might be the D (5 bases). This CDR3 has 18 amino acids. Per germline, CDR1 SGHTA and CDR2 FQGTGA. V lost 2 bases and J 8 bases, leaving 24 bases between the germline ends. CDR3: CASSLFTSRGQGNEKLFF. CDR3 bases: TGTGCCAGCAGCTTATTTACTAGCCGGGGCCAAGGGAACGAAAAACTGTTTTTT.

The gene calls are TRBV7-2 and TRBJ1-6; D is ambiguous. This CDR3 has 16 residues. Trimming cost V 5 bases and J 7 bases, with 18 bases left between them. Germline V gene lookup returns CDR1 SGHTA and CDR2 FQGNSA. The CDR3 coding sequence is TGTGCCAGCAGCCGGACCGCCTCAACGGGGAATTCACCCCTCCACTTT. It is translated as CASSRTASTGNSPLHF. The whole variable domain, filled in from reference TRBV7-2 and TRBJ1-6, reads GAGVSQSPSNKVTEKGKDVELRCDPISGHTALYWYRQSLGQGLEFLIYFQGNSAPDKSGLPSDRFSAERTGGSVSTLTIQRTQQEDSAVYLCASSRTASTGNSPLHFGNGTRLTVT.

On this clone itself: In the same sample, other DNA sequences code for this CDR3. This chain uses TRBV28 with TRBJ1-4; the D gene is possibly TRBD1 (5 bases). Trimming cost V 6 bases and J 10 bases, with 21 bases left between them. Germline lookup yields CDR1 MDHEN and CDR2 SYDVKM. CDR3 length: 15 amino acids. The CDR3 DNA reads TGTGCCAGCAGCCACAATACGGCTGGGCAGGGAAAACTGTTTTTT. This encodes CASSHNTAGQGKLFF.

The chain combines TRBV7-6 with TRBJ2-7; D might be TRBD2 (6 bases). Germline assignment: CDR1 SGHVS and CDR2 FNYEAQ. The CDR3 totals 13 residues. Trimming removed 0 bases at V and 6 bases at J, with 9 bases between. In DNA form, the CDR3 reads TGTGCCAGCAGCTTAGCGTCCGGGAGCGAGCAGTACTTC. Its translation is CASSLASGSEQYF.

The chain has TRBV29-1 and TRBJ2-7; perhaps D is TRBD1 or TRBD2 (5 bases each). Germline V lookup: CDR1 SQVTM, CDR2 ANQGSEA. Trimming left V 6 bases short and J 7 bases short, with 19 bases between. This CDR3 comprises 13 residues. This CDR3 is CSVAPHGDLEQYF. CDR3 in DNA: TGCAGCGTGGCCCCTCATGGGGACCTGGAGCAGTACTTC.

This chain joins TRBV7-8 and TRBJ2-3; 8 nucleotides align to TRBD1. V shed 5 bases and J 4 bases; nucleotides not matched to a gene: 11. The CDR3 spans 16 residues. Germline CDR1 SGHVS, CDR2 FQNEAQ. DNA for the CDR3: TGTGCCAGCAGCCCTGTTGGAGGACAGGGTTCAGATACGCAGTATTTT. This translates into CASSPVGGQGSDTQYF. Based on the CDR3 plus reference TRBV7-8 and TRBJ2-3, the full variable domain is GAGVSQSPRYKVAKRGQDVALRCDPISGHVSLFWYQQALGQGPEFLTYFQNEAQLDKSGLPSDRFFAERPEGSVSTLKIQRTQQEDSAVYLCASSPVGGQGSDTQYFGPGTRLTVL.

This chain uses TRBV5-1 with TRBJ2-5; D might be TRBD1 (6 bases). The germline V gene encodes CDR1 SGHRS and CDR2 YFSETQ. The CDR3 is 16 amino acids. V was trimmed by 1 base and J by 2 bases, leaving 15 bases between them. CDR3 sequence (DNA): TGCGCCAGCAGCTTGAGAGTAAGGACAGAACAAGAGACCCAGTACTTC. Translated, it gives CASSLRVRTEQETQYF.